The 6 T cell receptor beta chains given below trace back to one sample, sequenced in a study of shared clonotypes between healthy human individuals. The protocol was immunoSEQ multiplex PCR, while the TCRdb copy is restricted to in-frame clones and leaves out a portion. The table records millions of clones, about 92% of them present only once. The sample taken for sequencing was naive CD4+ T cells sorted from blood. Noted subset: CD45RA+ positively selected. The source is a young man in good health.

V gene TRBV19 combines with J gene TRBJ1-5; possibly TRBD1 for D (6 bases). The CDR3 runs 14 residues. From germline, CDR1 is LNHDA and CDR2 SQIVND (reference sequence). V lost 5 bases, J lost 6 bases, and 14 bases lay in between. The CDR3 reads CASSLEGVTQPQHF. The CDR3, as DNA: TGTGCCAGTAGTCTGGAGGGGGTTACTCAGCCCCAGCATTTT.

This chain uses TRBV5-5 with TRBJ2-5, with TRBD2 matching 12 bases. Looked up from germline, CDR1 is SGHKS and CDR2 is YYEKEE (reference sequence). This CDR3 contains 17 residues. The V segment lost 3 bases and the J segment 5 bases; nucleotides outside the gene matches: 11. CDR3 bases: TGTGCCAGCAGCTCGGGACTAGCGGGCCCGGCGAGGGAGACCCAGTACTTC. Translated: CASSSGLAGPARETQYF.

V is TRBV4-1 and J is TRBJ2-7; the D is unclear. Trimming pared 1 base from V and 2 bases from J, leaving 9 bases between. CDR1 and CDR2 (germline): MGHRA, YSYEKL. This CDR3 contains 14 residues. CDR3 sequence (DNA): TGCGCCAGCAGCCAAGTTGGCAGAACCTACGAGCAGTACTTC. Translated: CASSQVGRTYEQYF.

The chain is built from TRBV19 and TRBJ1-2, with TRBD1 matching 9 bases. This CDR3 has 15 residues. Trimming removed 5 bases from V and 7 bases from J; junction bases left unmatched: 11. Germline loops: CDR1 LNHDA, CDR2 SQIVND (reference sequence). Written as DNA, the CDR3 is TGTGCCAGTAGTGCAGCCGGGACAGGGAGAGTTGGCTACACCTTC. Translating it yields CASSAAGTGRVGYTF.

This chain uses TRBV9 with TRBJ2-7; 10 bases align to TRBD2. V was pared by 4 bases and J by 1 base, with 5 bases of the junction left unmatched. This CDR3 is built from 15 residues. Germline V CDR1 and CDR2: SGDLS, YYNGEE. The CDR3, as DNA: TGTGCCAGCAGCCCCGGACTAGCGGTTTCCTACGAGCAGTACTTC. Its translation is CASSPGLAVSYEQYF. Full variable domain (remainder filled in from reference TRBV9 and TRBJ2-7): DSGVTQTPKHLITATGQRVTLRCSPRSGDLSVYWYQQSLDQGLQFLIQYYNGEERAKGNILERFSAQQFPDLHSELNLSSLELGDSALYFCASSPGLAVSYEQYFGPGTRLTVT.

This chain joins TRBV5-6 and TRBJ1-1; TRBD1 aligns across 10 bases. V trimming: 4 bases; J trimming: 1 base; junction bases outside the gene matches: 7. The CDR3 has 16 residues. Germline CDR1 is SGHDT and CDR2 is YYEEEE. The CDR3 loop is CASSPRQGAGNTEAFF. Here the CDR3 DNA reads TGTGCCAGCAGCCCGCGACAGGGGGCGGGGAACACTGAAGCTTTCTTT.